This entry features one TCR beta chain sequence. The specificity of this receptor is unknown. Per-nucleotide qualities are absent, and no much larger clonotype sits a single base away. TCRbeta CDR3 regions were amplified from genomic DNA by means of the immunoSEQ Assay, a bias-controlled multiplex PCR. The study's processing was this. The number of nucleated cells in each sample was estimated from the amplification of reference gene primers within the assay. To quantify the absolute abundance of each unique TCRbeta CDR3 rearrangement, sequence reads were collapsed and filtered. For each sample, productive Simpson clonality was calculated as the square root of Simpson's diversity index over productive rearrangements. The table was pulled from immuneACCESS by TCRdb, which kept in-frame rearrangements only. Such tables lose some clones; where checked, under half of the loss comes from unresolved V genes, and the rest has no known cause. The V and J calls and clone size are taken from that table; D and trimming were inferred from the DNA. In this sample the table shows 200,000 to 300,000 clones, around 90% of which occur a single time. Just over 7% of the sample belongs to the ten largest clones.

The sample originates from a study of blood T cell repertoires in COVID-19 (dated by TCRdb to about 2020). Concerning the study at large: Samples from collaborators originated in the United States, Italy and Spain and spanned both the acute and convalescent phases of COVID-19. The material from the prospective study consisted of cDNA or gDNA derived from T cells, B-cell-depleted T cells, or PBMCs. The dataset comprised deeply sampled blood TCRbeta repertoires from subjects exposed to, actively infected with, or recovered from COVID-19. A freely available public database, intended as a resource for researchers studying the immune response to SARS-CoV-2, is where the repertoires were released. The samples were drawn from the first 160 participants of the ongoing ImmuneRACE study and from under 1,500 subjects provided by 6 global collaborators. Nearly every sample came with metadata listing a de-identified subject ID, COVID-19 status, age in years and sex. Where HLA class I and class II types were available, the types were taken from metadata supplied by the sample provider, not from assay-based typing.

Samples from volunteer blood donors who had recovered from COVID-19 were contributed by a second Seattle source. Whole blood was collected in K2EDTA tubes by collaborating institutions according to the institutions' own protocols. For TCRbeta analysis, collaborators shipped samples as frozen whole blood, isolated PBMCs, or DNA extracted from either of those sample types. Paper-wide results and their limitations: How much clinical and demographic metadata was included differed by source and by participant, and the metadata was provided uncurated.

Inclusive of the bounding cysteine and phenylalanine, the CDR3 is 14 residues long. This entry keeps only the CDR3 DNA: 42 bases, framed from base 1. V and J lose 2 bases and 4 bases, and a span of 11 bases separates them. From a lookup of the germline V gene, CDR1 and CDR2 are MNHEY and SVGEGT. The TCR was taken from a man aged 55 to 70 who had recovered from COVID-19. This chain is built from TRBV6-2 or TRBV6-3 and TRBJ1-2, with a weak D call of TRBD1 (6 bases match). Sequenced sample: peripheral blood. The CDR3 here reads CASSYRTDFYGYTF. The nucleotides read TGTGCCAGCAGTTACAGGACAGATTTCTATGGCTACACCTTC.